These 28 T cell receptor beta chains were sequenced from one sample in a study of blood T cell repertoires in COVID-19. TCRdb's copy holds only in-frame clones and misses some; the assay was immunoSEQ multiplex PCR. Of 83,000 or so clones listed, more than 75% were seen once; the top ten hold roughly a fifth. What was sequenced was peripheral blood. Source of these receptors: a human donor in a cohort sampled during active COVID-19.

This clone occurred a few times. The rearrangement joins TRBV4-1 to TRBJ2-7, with D possibly TRBD2 on 6 matching bases. From germline, CDR1 is MGHRA and CDR2 YSYEKL. The V and J ends lost 4 bases and 4 bases respectively, with 20 bases between them. CDR3 length: 16 residues. The CDR3 region is CASSRESGLQVYEQYF. CDR3 in DNA: TGCGCCAGCAGCCGAGAATCGGGACTCCAAGTGTACGAGCAGTACTTC.

The chain joins TRBV7-2 to TRBJ1-1; 8 nucleotides line up with TRBD1. Germline values: CDR1 SGHTA, CDR2 FQGNSA. There are 13 residues in the CDR3. V gave up 7 bases and J gave up 3 bases; unmatched junction bases: 4. CDR3 coding DNA: TGTGCCAGCACCGGACAGGGCTACACTGAAGCTTTCTTT. Its protein is CASTGQGYTEAFF.

This clone was picked up one time. The chain links TRBV7-8 to TRBJ2-7; 9 bases line up with TRBD1. The CDR3 is made up of 13 amino acids. Germline trimming cut 5 bases from V and 5 bases from J; bases unmatched to any gene: 4. Looked up from germline, CDR1 is SGHVS and CDR2 is FQNEAQ. CDR3 sequence: CASSVDRGDEQYF. In nucleotides, the CDR3 is TGTGCCAGCAGCGTTGACAGGGGGGACGAGCAGTACTTC.

V and J are TRBV5-5 and TRBJ1-1, with D unresolved. The V and J ends lost 1 base and 0 bases respectively, with 16 bases between them. This CDR3 comprises 17 residues. Germline V gives CDR1 SGHKS, CDR2 YYEKEE (reference sequence). The DNA of the CDR3 is TGTGCCAGCAGCTTGTGGGTAGCGGTCCCATTGAACACTGAAGCTTTCTTT. Translating gives CASSLWVAVPLNTEAFF.

The CDR3 sequence: CASSPIGTYGYTF. The CDR3 DNA sequence: TGTGCCAGCAGTCCAATCGGTACTTATGGCTACACCTTC. The V and J genes are TRBV27 and TRBJ1-2; D call uncertain. Trimming pared 5 bases from V and 5 bases from J, leaving 12 bases between. The germline V gene encodes CDR1 MNHEY and CDR2 SMNVEV (reference sequence). The CDR3 covers 13 residues.

The rearrangement joins TRBV4-2 to TRBJ2-1, with TRBD1 as a possible D gene (6 bases). Germline assignment: CDR1 LGHNA and CDR2 YNFKEQ. The V end lost 4 bases, the J end lost 7 bases, and 20 bases lay between the germline ends. CDR3 length: 16 amino acids. The CDR3 DNA sequence: TGTGCCAGCAGCCTCCCCATGGCACAGGGAAGGAATGAGCAGTTCTTC. Amino acids: CASSLPMAQGRNEQFF.

The chain joins TRBV4-2 to TRBJ1-2; 8 bases map to TRBD1. V was pared by 3 bases and J by 0 bases, with 9 bases of the junction left unmatched. CDR3 length: 17 residues. Germline CDR1 LGHNA, CDR2 YNFKEQ. CDR3 loop: CASSQMTGANTNYGYTF. The CDR3 bases are TGTGCCAGCAGCCAGATGACAGGGGCCAACACTAACTATGGCTACACCTTC.

This rearrangement joins TRBV28 to TRBJ1-2; maybe TRBD1 (6 bases). Germline loops: CDR1 MDHEN, CDR2 SYDVKM. CDR3 size: 13 residues. V was cut by 6 bases and J by 4 bases, with 12 bases left in between. The CDR3 reads CASSSDRTYGYTF. Here the CDR3 DNA reads TGTGCCAGCAGCTCCGACAGGACCTATGGCTACACCTTC.

The rearrangement uses TRBV3-1 (or the pseudogene TRBV3-2) and TRBJ1-1; D unclear. In germline, CDR1 is LGHDT, CDR2 YNNKEL (reference sequence). The CDR3 loop spans 13 amino acids. Deletions cut 3 bases from V and 1 base from J, with 6 bases between. This CDR3 reads CASSHDKNTEAFF. DNA for the CDR3: TGTGCCAGCAGCCATGACAAGAACACTGAAGCTTTCTTT.

The genes are TRBV3-1 (or the pseudogene TRBV3-2) and TRBJ1-2, with unresolved D. The CDR3 spans 13 residues. Germline assignment: CDR1 LGHDT and CDR2 YNNKEL (reference sequence). Trimming removed 1 base at V and 8 bases at J, with 11 bases between. CDR3 nucleotides: TGTGCCAGCAGCCAAGTTACGAATCGGGGCTACACCTTC. It translates to CASSQVTNRGYTF.

Here the CDR3 DNA reads TGCGCCACCTCCCGCGGACAGGGCCCCCAAGAGACCCAGTACTTC. Translation: CATSRGQGPQETQYF. This chain links TRBV5-1 with TRBJ2-5, with 8 bases matching TRBD1. The CDR3 totals 15 residues. J was trimmed by 1 base and V by 9 bases; bases with no gene match: 11. CDR1 and CDR2 (germline): SGHRS, YFSETQ. Supplemented by reference TRBV5-1 and TRBJ2-5, the full variable domain reads KAGVTQTPRYLIKTRGQQVTLSCSPISGHRSVSWYQQTPGQGLQFLFEYFSETQRNKGNFPGRFSGRQFSNSRSEMNVSTLELGDSALYLCATSRGQGPQETQYFGPGTRLLVL.

This clone came up once. The chain uses TRBV7-9 and TRBJ2-5, with D unclear. V was cut by 0 bases and J by 5 bases, with 7 bases left in between. CDR1 and CDR2 (germline): SEHNR, FQNEAQ (reference sequence). The CDR3 loop spans 13 amino acids. This CDR3 reads CASSLALAETQYF. In DNA form, the CDR3 reads TGTGCCAGCAGCTTAGCTTTGGCCGAGACCCAGTACTTC.

The chain employs TRBV6-5 and TRBJ1-2, with no clear D. The CDR3 is made up of 13 amino acids. Trimming left V 2 bases short and J 1 base short, with 5 bases between. CDR1 is MNHEY, CDR2 SVGAGI, per germline. CDR3 sequence reads: CASSYRDNYGYTF. CDR3 sequence (DNA): TGTGCCAGCAGTTACCGAGATAACTATGGCTACACCTTC.

The V gene is TRBV5-1, the J gene TRBJ2-5; a possible D gene is TRBD2 (6 bases). V was shortened by 3 bases and J by 1 base, with 13 bases between the two germline ends. Germline V gene data show CDR1 as SGHRS and CDR2 as YFSETQ. The length of the CDR3 is 15 residues. CDR3 sequence reads: CASSSPGLSQETQYF. The CDR3 DNA follows: TGCGCCAGCAGCTCTCCGGGACTCAGCCAAGAGACCCAGTACTTC.

The chain uses TRBV7-9 and TRBJ1-1; D remains unclear. V shed 1 base and J shed 3 bases, with 6 bases lying between them. The CDR3 runs to 13 residues. CDR1 and CDR2 (germline): SEHNR, FQNEAQ (reference sequence). CDR3 sequence reads: CASSLVADTEAFF. The CDR3 DNA follows: TGTGCCAGCAGCTTAGTGGCAGACACTGAAGCTTTCTTT.

As for this clone: Different DNA sequences within this sample yield the same CDR3. The chain uses TRBV7-2 and TRBJ1-4; TRBD1 matches 7 bases. CDR1 SGHTA and CDR2 FQGNSA come from the germline V gene. Losses at the gene ends were 3 bases for V and 3 bases for J; bases not matched to a gene: 1. CDR3 length equals 14 residues. The CDR3 sequence is CASSFQGANEKLFF. The CDR3 bases are TGTGCCAGCAGCTTTCAGGGGGCTAATGAAAAACTGTTTTTT.

The chain couples TRBV5-4 to TRBJ1-2, with D perhaps TRBD1 (5 bases). Between the trimmed V and J ends, which lost 0 bases and 8 bases, there was a span of 17 bases. This CDR3 has 15 residues. CDR1 is SGHNT, CDR2 YYREEE, per germline (reference sequence). The CDR3 nucleotides are TGTGCCAGCAGCTTGGGGCACACAGGCCCTAAGGGCTACACCTTC. It specifies CASSLGHTGPKGYTF.

The CDR3 region has the DNA TGTGCCAGCAGCTTAGAGCCTACCAATCAGCCCCAGCATTTT. It translates to CASSLEPTNQPQHF. The V call is TRBV7-9, the J call TRBJ1-5; D is unclear. The ends were cut back, 1 base at V and 3 bases at J, with 7 bases in the middle. The CDR3 loop spans 14 amino acids. CDR1 SEHNR and CDR2 FQNEAQ come from the germline V gene (reference sequence).

This rearrangement joins TRBV28 to TRBJ2-2; 8 nucleotides match TRBD1. The CDR3 spans 16 residues. The junction had 9 bases not matched to a gene; V was cut back by 3 bases and J by 6 bases. Germline CDR1 reads MDHEN; CDR2 reads SYDVKM. CDR3 nucleotide sequence: TGTGCCAGCAGTTTCCCCGGGACAGGCCTGGCCGGGGAGCTGTTTTTT. It is translated as CASSFPGTGLAGELFF.

The table lists this clone with a count of one. The chain carries TRBV6-5 and TRBJ2-5; a weak D match, TRBD2 (5 bases). Germline lookup yields CDR1 MNHEY and CDR2 SVGAGI. The CDR3 extends over 15 amino acids. Trimming pared 7 bases from V and 4 bases from J, leaving 19 bases between. CDR3 in DNA: TGTGCCAGCAAGGACGGGGTAGCTCAGCGAGAGACCCAGTACTTC. Amino acids: CASKDGVAQRETQYF.

The J gene is TRBJ1-6, the V gene TRBV27; 7 bases are a match to TRBD1. The germline CDR1 and CDR2 sequences are MNHEY and SMNVEV (reference sequence). CDR3 length: 14 amino acids. V lost 6 bases to trimming and J lost 5 bases; unmatched junction nucleotides: 4. DNA of the CDR3: TGTGCCAGCAGAACCGGGACAGATAATTCACCCCTCCACTTT. Protein: CASRTGTDNSPLHF.

The gene calls are TRBV7-9 and TRBJ2-7; TRBD2 is a possible D gene (5 bases). V was cut by 1 base and J by 3 bases, with 10 bases left in between. This CDR3 has 14 amino acids. Germline lookup yields CDR1 SEHNR and CDR2 FQNEAQ (reference sequence). As DNA, the CDR3 is TGTGCCAGCAGCTTAGTCGACGGGGTCTACGAGCAGTACTTC. It yields the protein CASSLVDGVYEQYF.

This sequence joins TRBV11-2 and TRBJ2-5; unclear D gene. Per the germline V gene, CDR1 is SGHAT and CDR2 is FQNNGV. Trimming took off 0 bases at V and 3 bases at J, with 11 bases between the two ends. This CDR3 spans 15 amino acids. Here the CDR3 DNA reads TGTGCCAGCAGCTTAGACCAGTTCCACGAAGAGACCCAGTACTTC. Protein sequence: CASSLDQFHEETQYF.

The chain is built from TRBV18 and TRBJ2-7; 8 nucleotides align to TRBD1. V lost 3 bases and J lost 7; bases outside the gene matches: 17. The CDR3 covers 17 residues. Germline V gene data show CDR1 as KGHSH and CDR2 as LQKENI. CDR3 DNA: TGTGCCAGCTCACCTAGGTCAGGGGGCGCCAGTGGTGGAGAGCAGTACTTC. Protein: CASSPRSGGASGGEQYF.

The chain joins TRBV5-1 to TRBJ1-2; D uncertain. The V end lost 4 bases, the J end lost 4 bases, and 17 bases lay between the germline ends. The CDR3 is 15 residues long. CDR1 and CDR2 (germline): SGHRS, YFSETQ. CDR3 protein: CASSQSYRDSYGYTF. The CDR3 coding sequence is TGCGCCAGCAGCCAAAGTTACCGGGATAGCTATGGCTACACCTTC.

The gene calls are TRBV10-2 and TRBJ2-7; 7 bases line up with TRBD2. J lost 3 bases, V lost 5 bases, and 7 bases had no gene match. Germline lookup yields CDR1 WSHSY and CDR2 SAAADI. The CDR3 loop spans 14 amino acids. The CDR3 DNA is TGCGCCAGCAGTCGGAGCGGGGCTATCTACGAGCAGTACTTC. Protein product: CASSRSGAIYEQYF.

The V gene is TRBV6-5, the J gene TRBJ2-3; D is possibly TRBD2 (6 bases). The CDR3 totals 14 residues. Germline V gene sequence: CDR1 MNHEY, CDR2 SVGAGI. Trimming took 4 bases from V and 2 from J, leaving 10 bases between them. The CDR3 spells CASSSGTSTDTQYF. CDR3 nucleotide sequence: TGTGCCAGCAGTTCAGGGACTTCCACAGATACGCAGTATTTT.

The V gene is TRBV5-1, the J gene TRBJ2-7; D is uncertain. The CDR3 sequence is 13 residues long. V was pared by 0 bases and J by 4 bases, with 8 bases between. Germline CDR1 SGHRS, CDR2 YFSETQ. CDR3 in DNA: TGCGCCAGCAGCTTGGACTCTCGTTACGAGCAGTACTTC. Protein sequence: CASSLDSRYEQYF.